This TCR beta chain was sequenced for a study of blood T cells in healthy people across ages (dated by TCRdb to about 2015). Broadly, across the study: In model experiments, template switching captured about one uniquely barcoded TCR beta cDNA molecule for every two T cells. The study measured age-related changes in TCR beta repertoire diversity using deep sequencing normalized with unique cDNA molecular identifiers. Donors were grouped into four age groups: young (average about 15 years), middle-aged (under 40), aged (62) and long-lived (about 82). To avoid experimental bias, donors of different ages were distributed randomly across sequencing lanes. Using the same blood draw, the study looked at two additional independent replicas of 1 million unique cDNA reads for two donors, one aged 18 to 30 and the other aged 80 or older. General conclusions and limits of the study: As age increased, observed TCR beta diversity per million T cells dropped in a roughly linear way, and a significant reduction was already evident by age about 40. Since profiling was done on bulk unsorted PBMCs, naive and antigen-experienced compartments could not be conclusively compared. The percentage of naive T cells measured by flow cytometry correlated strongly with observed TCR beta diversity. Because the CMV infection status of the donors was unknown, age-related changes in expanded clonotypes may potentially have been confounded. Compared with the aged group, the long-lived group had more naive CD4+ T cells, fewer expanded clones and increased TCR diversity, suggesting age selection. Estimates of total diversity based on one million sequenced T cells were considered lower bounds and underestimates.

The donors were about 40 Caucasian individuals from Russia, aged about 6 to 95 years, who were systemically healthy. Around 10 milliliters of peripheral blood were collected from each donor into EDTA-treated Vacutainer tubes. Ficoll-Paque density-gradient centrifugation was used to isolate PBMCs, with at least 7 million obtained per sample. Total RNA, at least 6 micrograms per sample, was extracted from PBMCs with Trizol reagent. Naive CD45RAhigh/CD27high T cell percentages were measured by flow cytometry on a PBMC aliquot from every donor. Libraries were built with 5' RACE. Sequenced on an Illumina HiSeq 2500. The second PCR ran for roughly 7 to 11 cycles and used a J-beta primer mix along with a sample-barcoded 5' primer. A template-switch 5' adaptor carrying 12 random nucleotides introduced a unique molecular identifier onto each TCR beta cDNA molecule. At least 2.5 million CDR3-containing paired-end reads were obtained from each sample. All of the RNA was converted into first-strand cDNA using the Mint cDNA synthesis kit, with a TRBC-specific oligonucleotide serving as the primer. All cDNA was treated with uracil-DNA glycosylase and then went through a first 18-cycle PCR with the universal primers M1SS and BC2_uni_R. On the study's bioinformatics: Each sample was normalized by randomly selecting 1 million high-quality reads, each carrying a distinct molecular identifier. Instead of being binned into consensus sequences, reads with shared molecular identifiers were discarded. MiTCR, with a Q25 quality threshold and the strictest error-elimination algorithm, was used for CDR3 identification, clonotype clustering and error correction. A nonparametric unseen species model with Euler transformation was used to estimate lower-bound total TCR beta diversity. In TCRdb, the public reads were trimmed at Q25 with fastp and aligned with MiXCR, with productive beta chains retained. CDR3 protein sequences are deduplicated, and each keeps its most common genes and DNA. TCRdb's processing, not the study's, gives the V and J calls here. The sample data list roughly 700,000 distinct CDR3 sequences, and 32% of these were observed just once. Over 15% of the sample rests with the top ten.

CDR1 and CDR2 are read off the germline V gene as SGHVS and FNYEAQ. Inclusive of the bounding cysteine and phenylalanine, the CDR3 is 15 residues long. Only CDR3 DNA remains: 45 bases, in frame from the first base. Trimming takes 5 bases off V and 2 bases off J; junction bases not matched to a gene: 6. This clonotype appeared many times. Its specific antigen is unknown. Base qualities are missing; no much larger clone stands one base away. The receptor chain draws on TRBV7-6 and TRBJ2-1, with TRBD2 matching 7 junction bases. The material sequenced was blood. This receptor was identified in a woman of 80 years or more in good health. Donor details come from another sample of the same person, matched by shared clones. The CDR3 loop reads CASSPSRGAYNEQFF. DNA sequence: TGTGCCAGCAGCCCCAGCCGGGGGGCCTACAATGAGCAGTTCTTC.